This TCR beta chain originates from a study of blood T cell repertoires in COVID-19. V lost 3 bases and J 3 bases, leaving 9 bases between the germline ends. The CDR3 has 14 residues. Germline assignment: CDR1 MNHEY and CDR2 SMNVEV (reference sequence). Original methodology: Reference gene primer amplification gave estimated nucleated cell counts. The assay was immunoSEQ multiplex PCR, and TCRdb's table has in-frame clones only and misses some. V and J calls and clone size are those listed in that table; D and trimming were worked out from the DNA. The sample holds about 300,000 clones, 85% to 90% seen once. This clone appeared a single time.

The TCR was taken from a man between 65 and 85 years old with acute or convalescent COVID-19. The chain uses TRBV27 and TRBJ1-5; maybe TRBD1 (5 bases). Sequenced: peripheral blood. This CDR3 reads CASSLAQANQPQHF. CDR3 coding DNA: TGTGCCAGCAGTTTGGCACAGGCCAATCAGCCCCAGCATTTT.